These 17 T cell receptor beta chains came from one sample sequenced in a study of blood T cell repertoires in COVID-19. TCRdb's copy holds only in-frame clones and misses some; the assay was immunoSEQ multiplex PCR. The table lists tens of thousands of clones, more than 75% of them singletons. Sequences were obtained from peripheral blood. These receptors were taken from a man aged 45-60 years with active COVID-19.

The rearrangement uses TRBV28 and TRBJ1-5; no firm D call. The germline V gene encodes CDR1 MDHEN and CDR2 SYDVKM. CDR3 length equals 14 residues. V shed 2 bases and J shed 8 bases, with 13 bases lying between them. CDR3 DNA: TGTGCCAGCAGTTTAGCAGTGGGCGGGGAGCCCCAGCATTTT. Translated, it gives CASSLAVGGEPQHF.

This chain joins TRBV19 and TRBJ2-1; TRBD2 agrees at 14 bases. The CDR3 is 16 residues long. Trimming removed 4 bases from V and 8 bases from J; junction bases left unmatched: 7. The germline V gene has CDR1 LNHDA and CDR2 SQIVND (reference sequence). The CDR3 bases are TGTGCCAGTAGTAATGCGGGGACTAGCGGGAGTTATGAGCAGTTCTTC. Its protein is CASSNAGTSGSYEQFF.

V gene TRBV28 combines with J gene TRBJ1-6; D unclear. V lost 6 bases and J 2 bases, leaving 17 bases between the germline ends. Per germline, CDR1 MDHEN and CDR2 SYDVKM. This CDR3 has 17 residues. Here the CDR3 reads CASRNTGGVPYNSPLHF. The DNA for the CDR3 is TGTGCCAGCAGAAATACGGGCGGGGTCCCCTATAATTCACCCCTCCACTTT. Complete variable domain (other parts from reference TRBV28 and TRBJ1-6): DVKVTQSSRYLVKRTGEKVFLECVQDMDHENMFWYRQDPGLGLRLIYFSYDVKMKEKGDIPEGYSVSREKKERFSLILESASTNQTSMYLCASRNTGGVPYNSPLHFGNGTRLTVT.

This rearrangement joins TRBV28 to TRBJ2-7; TRBD2 aligns across 12 bases. CDR3 length equals 17 residues. Trimming cost V 6 bases and J 4 bases; bases outside gene matches: 13. Germline CDR1 MDHEN, CDR2 SYDVKM. The CDR3 sequence: CASSSTSSGGAGYEQYF. The CDR3 coding sequence is TGTGCCAGCAGCTCAACTTCTAGCGGGGGGGCCGGGTACGAGCAGTACTTC.

The J gene is TRBJ1-4, the V gene TRBV6-1; TRBD1 matches at 8 bases. The CDR3 is 17 amino acids. V gave up 4 bases and J gave up 8 bases; unmatched junction bases: 15. Germline V gives CDR1 MNHNS, CDR2 SASEGT. CDR3 nucleotide sequence: TGTGCCAGCAGTGCCCGGACCCCGGACAGGGCAACGGAAAAACTGTTTTTT. Its protein is CASSARTPDRATEKLFF.

This chain connects TRBV9 to TRBJ2-3, with 11 bases fitting TRBD2. After removal of 2 bases from V and 3 bases from J, the junction contained 5 bases not matched to a gene. CDR1 is SGDLS and CDR2 is YYNGEE in the germline V gene. This CDR3 is 16 amino acids long. CDR3 loop: CASSVEGLADTDTQYF. DNA for the CDR3: TGTGCCAGCAGCGTGGAGGGACTAGCGGATACAGATACGCAGTATTTT.

J is TRBJ2-3 and V is TRBV5-1; no firm D call. The germline V gene has CDR1 SGHRS and CDR2 YFSETQ. Trimming cost V 2 bases and J 1 base, with 8 bases left between them. CDR3 size: 14 residues. The CDR3 reads CASSLASGTDTQYF. The CDR3, as DNA: TGCGCCAGCAGCTTAGCCTCCGGCACAGATACGCAGTATTTT.

The DNA of the CDR3 is TGTGCCAGCAGCTTGGGGGAGACAGGGCCCAACTATGGCTACACCTTC. This codes for CASSLGETGPNYGYTF. The chain joins TRBV5-6 to TRBJ1-2; 7 nucleotides agree with TRBD1. The CDR3 covers 16 residues. Germline CDR1 reads SGHDT; CDR2 reads YYEEEE. The V segment lost 0 bases and the J segment 2 bases; nucleotides outside the gene matches: 7.

As DNA, the CDR3 is TGTGCCAGCAGCCAAGATCAAGCGGGTGTCGGGGAGCTGTTTTTT. Its translation is CASSQDQAGVGELFF. The V and J genes are TRBV3-1 (or the pseudogene TRBV3-2) and TRBJ2-2, with a tentative D call TRBD2 (6 bases). The CDR3 runs to 15 residues. From germline, CDR1 is LGHDT and CDR2 YNNKEL (reference sequence). Trimming took 0 bases from V and 7 from J, leaving 12 bases between them.

The V call is TRBV30, the J call TRBJ1-5; perhaps TRBD1 as D (6 bases). Looked up from germline, CDR1 is GTSNPN and CDR2 is SVGIG (reference sequence). V was trimmed by 0 bases and J by 5 bases, leaving 23 bases between them. The CDR3 extends over 18 amino acids. CDR3 DNA: TGTGCCTGGAGTGTAGGGCAGGGGCAAGGAAAAGGGGATCAGCCCCAGCATTTT. Its protein is CAWSVGQGQGKGDQPQHF.

The V gene is TRBV2, the J gene TRBJ1-1, with D perhaps TRBD1 (6 bases). V was pared by 4 bases and J by 0 bases, with 9 bases between. The length of the CDR3 is 14 residues. Germline-derived CDR1 and CDR2 are SNHLY and FYNNEI. The CDR3 DNA is TGTGCCAGCAGTGGGGGACACCTGAACACTGAAGCTTTCTTT. Protein: CASSGGHLNTEAFF.

The V gene is TRBV29-1, the J gene TRBJ1-4; 7 bases match TRBD1. The length of the CDR3 is 13 residues. The trim removed 4 bases at V and 3 bases at J, leaving 2 bases unmatched. Germline loops: CDR1 SQVTM, CDR2 ANQGSEA. The CDR3 bases are TGCAGCGTTGGGACAGGCCCTAATGAAAAACTGTTTTTT. This encodes CSVGTGPNEKLFF.

The chain joins TRBV19 to TRBJ1-1; weak D call: TRBD1 (6 bases). The CDR3 totals 15 residues. The germline V and J ends were trimmed by 6 bases and 11 bases, with 25 bases remaining between them. The germline V gene encodes CDR1 LNHDA and CDR2 SQIVND (reference sequence). CDR3 nucleotide sequence: TGTGCCAGTAGCACCCAATCCGGGACCTACCAGGGGGCTTTCTTT. This encodes CASSTQSGTYQGAFF.

The chain recombines TRBV4-3 with TRBJ1-4; D is undetermined. The CDR3 extends over 17 amino acids. Germline V lookup: CDR1 LGHNA, CDR2 YSLEER. Deletions cut 0 bases from V and 6 bases from J, with 17 bases between. CDR3 nucleotide sequence: TGCGCCAGCAGCCAAGATCTTAGGAGGCGGTCTTATGAAAAACTGTTTTTT. Encoded protein: CASSQDLRRRSYEKLFF.

To note about this clone: Other DNA variants within this sample encode the same CDR3. The CDR3 nucleotides are TGCGCCAGCAGCCAAGATGCAGGCTCTGGGGCCAACGTCCTGACTTTC. Translated: CASSQDAGSGANVLTF. The genes are TRBV4-3 and TRBJ2-6, with unresolved D. With 0 bases removed from V and 0 bases from J, the gap between germline ends came to 6 bases. There are 16 residues in the CDR3. Germline V gene sequence: CDR1 LGHNA, CDR2 YSLEER.

The chain links TRBV18 to TRBJ2-7, with TRBD2 matching 12 bases. This CDR3 spans 17 amino acids. Germline values: CDR1 KGHSH, CDR2 LQKENI. V shed 3 bases, J shed 4 bases, and the junction held 10 bases outside the gene matches. As DNA, the CDR3 is TGTGCCAGCTCACCCAATCTTCTAGCGGGAGGGCCGTACGAGCAGTACTTC. Its protein product is CASSPNLLAGGPYEQYF.

V is TRBV28 and J is TRBJ1-5, with 7 bases that match TRBD1. CDR1 MDHEN and CDR2 SYDVKM come from the germline V gene. The trim removed 6 bases at V and 0 bases at J, leaving 5 bases unmatched. The CDR3 spans 15 residues. For the CDR3, the DNA is TGTGCCAGCAGGTGGGGGACAGATAGCAATCAGCCCCAGCATTTT. Encoded protein: CASRWGTDSNQPQHF.